The entry that follows covers one T cell receptor (beta chain) sequence. This specimen belongs to a study of blood T cell repertoires in COVID-19. Study overall: Researchers got acute and convalescent COVID-19 samples from the United States, Italy and Spain. Sources were T cells, B-cell-depleted T cells, or PBMCs; the material itself was cDNA or gDNA.

Between the trimmed V and J ends, which lost 3 bases and 2 bases, there was a span of 13 bases. In germline, CDR1 is MGHDK, CDR2 SYGVNS. This CDR3 is built from 15 residues. Authors' processing steps: Amplifying reference gene primers gave estimates of nucleated cell counts. Here immunoSEQ multiplex PCR was the method, and the copy in TCRdb shows in-frame clones only, minus some. V, J and clone size are those of that table, while D and trimming were read from the DNA. The data show about 210,000 clones, about four fifths seen once. The V and J genes are TRBV25-1 and TRBJ2-5, with TRBD2 as a possible D gene (5 bases). Sequenced: peripheral blood. This clonotype originated in a middle-aged woman with acute or convalescent COVID-19. CDR3 DNA: TGTGCCAGCAGTGAGCCCCGGACTTCTCAAGAGACCCAGTACTTC. Amino acids: CASSEPRTSQETQYF.